This T cell receptor (beta chain) was documented in a study of blood T cell repertoires in COVID-19 (dated by TCRdb to the early 2020s). With respect to the entire study: The collaborator samples originated in the United States, Italy and Spain and spanned the acute and convalescent phases of COVID-19. The dataset comprised deeply sampled blood TCRbeta repertoires from subjects exposed to, actively infected with, or recovered from COVID-19. The repertoires were released in a freely available public database meant as a resource for research on the immune response to SARS-CoV-2. Where HLA class I and class II types were available, the types were taken from metadata supplied by the sample provider, not from assay-based typing. Samples came from the ongoing ImmuneRACE study (first 160 participants) plus 1,254 subjects from 6 global collaborators. The prospective study material was composed of cDNA or gDNA derived from T cells, B-cell-depleted T cells, or PBMCs. Nearly every sample came with metadata listing a de-identified subject ID, COVID-19 status, age in years and sex.

Points the paper makes about the study in general: Clinical and demographic metadata were provided uncurated, with the amount varying by source and participant.

The immunoSEQ Assay, a bias-controlled multiplex PCR, was used to amplify TCRbeta CDR3 regions from genomic DNA. As for the original processing: The number of nucleated cells in each sample was estimated from the amplification of reference gene primers within the assay. Sequence reads were collapsed and filtered to measure the absolute abundance of every unique TCRbeta CDR3 rearrangement. For each sample, productive Simpson clonality was calculated as the square root of Simpson's diversity index across productive rearrangements. TCRdb re-hosts the immuneACCESS table, in-frame sequences only. Its copies lack some clones; in the studies checked, an unresolved V gene accounts for under half of them, and the cause for the rest is not known. Clone size and V and J calls were adopted from that table, with D and trimming inferred from the DNA. This sample has approximately 250,000 clones in its table, and approximately 86% of those were observed once. The biggest ten clones account for roughly 1.9% of the sample.

As to this clone: Its antigen target is currently unknown. No base quality values were provided; no much bigger clone lies one nucleotide off.

The collaborating institutions used their own protocols to collect whole blood in K2EDTA tubes. For TCRbeta analysis, collaborator samples were shipped as frozen whole blood, as isolated PBMCs, or as DNA extracted from either sample type. Input material: peripheral blood. This clonotype was sampled from a man aged 25-40 years with active or convalescent COVID-19.

The DNA sequence is TGTGCCAGCAGCCCAACTAGCTCCTTCTGCGAGCAGTACTTC. Its product reads: CASSPTSSFCEQYF. The rearrangement combines TRBV21-1 with TRBJ2-7; TRBD2 is taken as the D call from the table, unchecked against the DNA. TRBV21-1 is deemed a pseudogene. The CDR3 measures 14 amino acids from cysteine to phenylalanine. The kept DNA is CDR3 alone, 42 bases in frame from the first base.